This entry lists 9 T cell receptor beta chains sequenced from one sample in a study of T cell responses to AZD1222 COVID-19 vaccine (dated by TCRdb to the early 2020s). The time point tag for this specimen amounts to: about 28 days (+/-7) after the second vaccine dose. Library preparation used the immunoSEQ multiplex PCR assay. As stored in TCRdb, this immuneACCESS dataset retains in-frame rearrangements with V and J assigned. A fraction of the clones does not appear; measured against another copy, unresolved V genes explain less than half of the discrepancy, and the remainder lacks a known reason. The sample table shows 100,000 to 120,000 clones, and 70% to 90% are seen once. The leading ten clones occupy approximately 15% of the sample. Material: peripheral blood, obtained 28 days after the second AZD1222 dose. These receptors all come from an adult who received the AZD1222 COVID-19 vaccine.

The rearrangement links TRBV28 to TRBJ2-2; D is undetermined. There are 13 residues in the CDR3. The germline CDR1 and CDR2 sequences are MDHEN and SYDVKM. V lost 3 bases, J lost 7 bases, and 9 bases lay in between. DNA for the CDR3: TGTGCCAGCAGTTTCCCCCAGATCGGGGAGCTGTTTTTT. This encodes CASSFPQIGELFF.

The gene calls are TRBV6-5 and TRBJ2-1; either TRBD1 or TRBD2 may fit D (5 bases each). Trimming left V 6 bases short and J 9 bases short, with 15 bases between. The CDR3 loop spans 13 amino acids. Germline assignment: CDR1 MNHEY and CDR2 SVGAGI. As DNA, the CDR3 is TGTGCCAGCAGCAACCCCGGGGCGGCTGAGCAGTTCTTC. Protein product: CASSNPGAAEQFF.

The DNA of the CDR3 is TGTGCCAGTAGTATAGACGGGACATCAGCCCAGCCCCAGCATTTT. Its translation: CASSIDGTSAQPQHF. This chain joins TRBV19 and TRBJ1-5; D may be TRBD1 (6 bases). CDR3 length: 15 amino acids. Germline V lookup: CDR1 LNHDA, CDR2 SQIVND (reference sequence). V was shortened by 0 bases and J by 7 bases, with 13 bases between the two germline ends.

The chain carries TRBV4-2 and TRBJ2-7; D call uncertain. Germline V gene lookup returns CDR1 LGHNA and CDR2 YNFKEQ. CDR3 length: 14 amino acids. Trimming pared 2 bases from V and 1 base from J, leaving 9 bases between. CDR3 loop: CASSQLANSYEQYF. CDR3 DNA: TGTGCCAGCAGCCAATTAGCTAATTCCTACGAGCAGTACTTC.

This rearrangement joins TRBV9 to TRBJ1-6, with D uncertain. The CDR3 is 15 residues long. V gave up 4 bases and J gave up 7 bases, with 15 bases separating them. The germline CDR1 and CDR2 sequences are SGDLS and YYNGEE. The CDR3 loop is CASSPSGLGNSPLHF. CDR3 in DNA: TGTGCCAGCAGCCCCAGCGGGCTGGGGAATTCACCCCTCCACTTT.

V usage is TRBV5-1 and J usage is TRBJ2-2; 9 bases match TRBD1. J was trimmed by 1 base and V by 3 bases; bases with no gene match: 4. Germline CDR1 is SGHRS and CDR2 is YFSETQ. This CDR3 has 16 residues. CDR3 protein: CASSWDRELNTGELFF. DNA of the CDR3: TGCGCCAGCAGCTGGGACAGGGAACTGAACACCGGGGAGCTGTTTTTT.

Only one count was recorded for this clone. V gene TRBV11-3 combines with J gene TRBJ1-1, with D maybe TRBD1 (6 bases). Trimming pared 5 bases from V and 0 bases from J, leaving 13 bases between. The CDR3 spans 15 residues. Germline CDR1 is SGHNT and CDR2 is YENEEA. CDR3 region: CASSRGGGMNTEAFF. The CDR3 nucleotides read TGTGCCAGCAGCCGAGGGGGAGGGATGAACACTGAAGCTTTCTTT.

This rearrangement joins TRBV6-5 to TRBJ1-6; 7 positions match TRBD1. CDR3 length equals 13 residues. In germline, CDR1 is MNHEY, CDR2 SVGAGI. Trimming at V came to 6 bases and at J to 8 bases, leaving 4 bases not matched to a gene. CDR3 sequence reads: CASRPRGDSPLHF. Here the CDR3 DNA reads TGTGCCAGCAGACCCAGGGGGGATTCACCCCTCCACTTT.

The sample holds one count of this clone. The chain uses TRBV4-2 and TRBJ1-6, with D perhaps matching TRBD1 (6 bases). The V gene lost 1 base and the J gene lost 10 bases, with 11 bases spanning the gap. CDR3 size: 14 residues. Germline CDR1 LGHNA, CDR2 YNFKEQ. The CDR3 is CASSQGGTYSPLHF. CDR3 DNA: TGTGCCAGCAGCCAAGGGGGGACATACTCACCCCTCCACTTT.